The present TCR beta chain was sequenced within a study of shared clonotypes between healthy human individuals. Measured with immunoSEQ multiplex PCR; TCRdb has only the in-frame clones, and not every one. The sample records about 2.2 million clones, about 93% being singletons. In the naive CD8 group, cells lacked CD45RO and were positively selected for CCR7, so terminally differentiated effector memory CD45RA+ cells were left out. Germline CDR1 and CDR2: SGDLS and YYNGEE. The V and J ends lost 0 bases and 3 bases respectively, with 7 bases between them. This CDR3 comprises 14 residues. About this clone itself: What it recognizes is unknown.

Whole-study findings and limits: Limitation of the genetic and exposure-history diversity represented came from the few donors.

This receptor was obtained from a man aged 18 to 30 in good health. Some clones in this sample may be carry-over from other donors' samples. Sequencing was carried out using naive CD8+ T cells from PBMCs. The chain recombines TRBV9 with TRBJ2-1; unclear D gene. CDR3: CASSVEQFYNEQFF. The CDR3 nucleotides read TGTGCCAGCAGCGTAGAACAGTTCTACAATGAGCAGTTCTTC.